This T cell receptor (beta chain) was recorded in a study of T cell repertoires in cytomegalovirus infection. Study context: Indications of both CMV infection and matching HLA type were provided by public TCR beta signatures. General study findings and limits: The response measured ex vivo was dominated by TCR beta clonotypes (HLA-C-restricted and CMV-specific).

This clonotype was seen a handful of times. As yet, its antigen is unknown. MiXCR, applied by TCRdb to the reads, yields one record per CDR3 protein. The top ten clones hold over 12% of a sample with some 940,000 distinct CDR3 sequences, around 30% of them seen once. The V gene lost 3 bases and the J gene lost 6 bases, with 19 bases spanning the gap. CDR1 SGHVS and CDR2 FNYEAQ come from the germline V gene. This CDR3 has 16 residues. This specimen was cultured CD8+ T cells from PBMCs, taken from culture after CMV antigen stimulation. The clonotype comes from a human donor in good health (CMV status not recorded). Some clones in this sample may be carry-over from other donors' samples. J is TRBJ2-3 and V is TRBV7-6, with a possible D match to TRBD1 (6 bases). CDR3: CASSFGSRGRWDTQYF. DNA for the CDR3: TGTGCCAGCAGCTTTGGGTCCAGGGGACGGTGGGATACGCAGTATTTT.